The 20 T cell receptor beta chains below were found in one sample sequenced in a study of tumor and adjacent non-tumor tissue in lung cancer. This sample's RNA came from whole unsorted tissue. The library came from three nested PCR rounds adapted from ARM-PCR protocols. MiXCR, applied by TCRdb to the multiplex PCR reads, yields one record per CDR3 protein. The sample shows tens of thousands of distinct CDR3 sequences, roughly 72% of them seen only once. Material: lung tumor tissue. These receptors were obtained from a woman aged 40 to 55 with non-small cell lung cancer.

With respect to this clonotype: Here the CDR3 omits its conserved ending phenylalanine or tryptophan, so a read error is the likely source. The chain joins TRBV11-2 to TRBJ2-7; D gene ambiguous. CDR3 size: 14 residues. V shed 7 bases and J shed 5 bases, with 18 bases lying between them. The germline CDR1 and CDR2 sequences are SGHAT and FQNNGV. This CDR3 is CASNFNGFVHEQYI. CDR3 coding DNA: TGTGCCAGCAACTTTAATGGGTTCGTCCACGAGCAGTACATC.

As to this clonotype: A junction boundary mismatches the germline segment, possibly from a read error. This sequence joins TRBV29-1 and TRBJ2-1; 14 bases align to TRBD2. Germline CDR1 and CDR2: SQVTM and ANQGSEA. There are 16 residues in the CDR3. The DNA for the CDR3 is TGCAGCATTAAAGCAATGACTAGCGGGAGGGGGGGTGAGCACTTCTTC. It yields the protein CSIKAMTSGRGGEHFF.

The chain couples TRBV29-1 to TRBJ2-1; 7 bases match TRBD2. V lost 8 bases, J lost 2 bases, and 12 bases stayed unmatched. This CDR3 spans 15 amino acids. Germline CDR1 and CDR2: SQVTM and ANQGSEA. The CDR3 sequence: CSIGEGPTTYNEQFF. The CDR3 DNA reads as TGCAGCATAGGGGAGGGACCGACCACCTACAATGAGCAGTTCTTC.

As to this clonotype: This sequence may be a read error, since a much larger clone differs from it by one base. The chain is built from TRBV11-2 and TRBJ2-3; TRBD1 agrees at 7 bases. The DNA end favors TRBJ1-5, so the J call may be wrong. Looked up from germline, CDR1 is SGHAT and CDR2 is FQNNGV. This CDR3 has 15 residues. This CDR3 reads CASSLGTNGTDMQHF. Written as DNA, the CDR3 is TGTGCCAGCAGCTTAGGGACTAACGGGACAGATATGCAGCATTTT.

Turning to this clonotype: A much larger clone lies one base from this, so it may be a read error. The rearrangement joins TRBV29-1 to TRBJ2-2; TRBD2 is a possible D gene (6 bases). CDR1 SQVTM and CDR2 ANQGSEA come from the germline V gene. Trimming left V 7 bases short and J 4 bases short, with 13 bases between. CDR3 length: 13 residues. The CDR3 coding sequence is TGCAGCGCGCAAGACGGGGGCACCGGGGAGCTGTTTTTT. Translated: CSAQDGGTGELFF.

Comment on this clonotype: Germline and junction disagree at one end, which may indicate a read error. The chain joins TRBV7-9 to TRBJ1-2; weak D call: TRBD1 (5 bases). CDR3 length: 12 residues. Per germline, CDR1 SEHNR and CDR2 FQNEAQ (reference sequence). The CDR3 spells CASSDGAYDYTF. CDR3 coding DNA: TGTGCCAGCAGCGACGGGGCCTATGACTACACCTTC.

V gene TRBV10-3 combines with J gene TRBJ2-3; D is unresolved. The CDR3 consists of 14 residues. The V and J ends lost 8 bases and 1 base respectively, with 13 bases between them. Germline CDR1 ENHRY, CDR2 SYGVKD. In DNA, the CDR3 is TGTGCCATCGGGATGAAAGTAGGCACAGATACGCAGTATTTT. Its translation: CAIGMKVGTDTQYF.

Concerning this clonotype: This may arise from a read error, as a much more abundant clone is one base away. This chain links TRBV30 with TRBJ2-2, with D possibly matching TRBD2 (6 bases). The CDR3 spans 14 residues. From germline, CDR1 is GTSNPN and CDR2 SVGIG (reference sequence). The CDR3 protein is CAWSERVETGGLFF. The CDR3 DNA sequence: TGTGCCTGGAGTGAAAGGGTGGAAACCGGGGGGCTGTTTTTT.

Concerning this clonotype: One junction end disagrees with the germline gene, perhaps due to a read error. The genes are TRBV6-1 and TRBJ1-5, with a possible D match to TRBD1 (5 bases). Per the germline V gene, CDR1 is MNHNS and CDR2 is SASEGT. The CDR3 runs to 13 residues. The CDR3 DNA reads TGTGCCAGCAGTTCCGACAGTGGCTCGGCCCAGCATTTC. This sequence encodes CASSSDSGSAQHF.

As concerns this clonotype: In this CDR3 the conserved last residue, phenylalanine or tryptophan, is missing, so a read error is likely. V and J are TRBV4-2 and TRBJ1-3; tentatively, D is TRBD1 (6 bases). Germline assignment: CDR1 LGHNA and CDR2 YNFKEQ. The CDR3 covers 16 residues. The CDR3 spells CASSQDMGGSRNTIYL. The CDR3 DNA reads as TGTGCCAGCAGCCAAGATATGGGGGGCTCTAGAAACACCATATATCTT.

A remark on this clonotype: One end of the junction fails to match germline, which may point to a read error. The V and J genes are TRBV10-2 and TRBJ1-5; D is unclear. The length of the CDR3 is 12 residues. Germline CDR1 WSHSY, CDR2 SAAADI. CDR3 loop: CATSESWQPYHF. In DNA, the CDR3 is TGCGCCACCAGTGAGTCATGGCAGCCCTATCATTTT.

This clonotype has only one observation. A read error may produce the germline difference seen at one junction end. The genes are TRBV6-2 or TRBV6-3 and TRBJ2-7; 7 nucleotides align to TRBD1. Germline loops: CDR1 MNHEY, CDR2 SVGEGT. This CDR3 spans 13 amino acids. The chain's CDR3 is CASNDDRDYEQYF. CDR3 bases: TGTGCGAGCAACGACGACAGGGACTACGAGCAGTACTTC.

The chain combines TRBV12-3 or TRBV12-4 with TRBJ1-6, with D perhaps matching TRBD1 (6 bases). The CDR3 spans 14 residues. V was trimmed by 4 bases and J by 17 bases, leaving 21 bases between them. The CDR3 DNA reads TGTGCCAGCAGTTCCGGGGGGCCAGGTTCACCTATCCACTTT. This translates into CASSSGGPGSPIHF.

Turning to this clonotype: This could be a read error, since a much larger clone is one nucleotide away. The rearrangement links TRBV20-1 to TRBJ1-4; possibly TRBD1 for D (5 bases). Germline V gene data show CDR1 as DFQATT and CDR2 as SNEGSKA (reference sequence). The CDR3 has 12 amino acids. The chain's CDR3 is CSAWDGAEELFF. CDR3 coding DNA: TGCAGTGCTTGGGACGGCGCTGAAGAACTGTTTTTT.

The V and J genes are TRBV6-5 and TRBJ1-2, with D possibly matching TRBD1 (6 bases). CDR1 and CDR2 (germline): MNHEY, SVGAGI. The CDR3 has 14 amino acids. V lost 7 bases and J lost 8, with 20 bases in between. Here the CDR3 DNA reads TGTGCCAGCATCTGCCCCGGGTTTGGGGGCGGCTACACCTTC. It yields the protein CASICPGFGGGYTF.

The table lists this clonotype with many counts. The chain carries TRBV28 and TRBJ2-3; tentatively, D is TRBD1 (6 bases). Trimming took off 8 bases at V and 0 bases at J, with 12 bases between the two ends. CDR3 size: 14 residues. The germline V gene encodes CDR1 MDHEN and CDR2 SYDVKM. The CDR3 DNA follows: TGTGCCAGCGGCCGGGACACTAGCACAGATACGCAGTATTTT. The encoded protein is CASGRDTSTDTQYF.

As regards this clonotype: Without the conserved terminal phenylalanine or tryptophan, this CDR3 likely stems from a read error. The V and J genes are TRBV5-1 and TRBJ2-3; perhaps D is TRBD1 or TRBD2 (7 bases each). Germline CDR1 and CDR2: SGHRS and YFSETQ. Trimming left V 4 bases short and J 1 base short, with 25 bases between. The CDR3 has 19 residues. CDR3 DNA: TGCGCCAGCAGCCTCAGTCAAAATGGCAGGGGGAGGGGCACAGATACGCAGTATTTG. Its translation is CASSLSQNGRGRGTDTQYL.

A word on this clonotype: The CDR3 does not end in the conserved phenylalanine or tryptophan, so this is likely a read error. CDR3 region: CANSPDQGEAFL. The CDR3, as DNA: TGTGCCAACAGTCCGGATCAGGGAGAAGCTTTCCTT. The rearrangement joins TRBV12-3 or TRBV12-4 to TRBJ1-1, with a tentative D call TRBD1 (5 bases). The CDR3 covers 12 residues.

The J gene is TRBJ2-3, the V gene TRBV7-8; 10 positions agree with TRBD2. Trimming removed 6 bases from V and 5 bases from J; junction bases left unmatched: 14. The CDR3 has 17 residues. Germline CDR1 reads SGHVS; CDR2 reads FQNEAQ. In DNA, the CDR3 is TGTGCCAGCAGTTTTTACAGCGGGGGGGCGGGGCGAGATACGCAGTATTTT. This translates into CASSFYSGGAGRDTQYF.

Only one count was recorded for this clonotype. The chain is built from TRBV6-1 and TRBJ2-7, with D perhaps TRBD2 (5 bases). Trimming took off 9 bases at V and 1 base at J, with 16 bases between the two ends. CDR3 length equals 14 residues. Germline CDR1 and CDR2: MNHNS and SASEGT. The CDR3 loop reads CASTDEAESYEQYF. The CDR3, as DNA: TGTGCCAGTACTGATGAAGCGGAGTCCTACGAGCAGTACTTC.